The entry below gives a single T cell receptor (beta chain) sequence along with its context. The record originates from a study of CD8 T cells in Susac syndrome. The CDR3 is 11 residues long. CDR1 is MNHNS, CDR2 SASEGT, per germline. V lost 9 bases and J lost 5, with 9 bases in between. Random hexamers primed reverse transcription of about 0.5 to 1 ug RNA. TCRdb reprocessed the immunoSEQ multiplex PCR reads with MiXCR, giving one entry per CDR3 protein. The repertoire consists of about 400,000 distinct CDR3 sequences, with 75% to 90% occurring once and the leading ten covering roughly 0.11%. This clonotype originated in a human donor with multiple sclerosis. The sequenced material came from CD8+ T cells from PBMCs. The chain recombines TRBV6-1 with TRBJ2-3, with D tentatively TRBD1 (6 bases). The CDR3 loop reads CASRGGDTQYF. The CDR3, as DNA: TGTGCCAGTAGAGGGGGAGATACGCAGTATTTT.